The 10 T cell receptor delta chains given below trace back to one sample, sequenced in a study of γδ T cells in repeated Plasmodium falciparum infection. Vgamma9/Vdelta2+ and Vdelta2-negative gammadelta T cells were flow-sorted from PBMC for bulk sequencing. TCRdb called clones anew from the multiplex PCR reads with CATT. The sample shows 45,000 to 50,000 delta-chain clones, over 1.5% of them seen only once. Sequencing input: gamma-delta T cells from blood. The receptors were sampled from a pool of human donors (malaria-infected and uninfected, not separated).

Sample share makes this clone large. The sample holds other DNA sequences that translate to the same CDR3. The chain carries TRDV1 and TRDJ1; D not certain. The CDR3 is 13 residues long. The germline V and J ends were trimmed by 4 bases and 1 base, with 7 bases remaining between them. Germline V gives CDR1 TSWWSYY, CDR2 QGS. This chain's CDR3 is CALGALTTDKLIF. The CDR3 coding sequence is TGTGCTCTTGGGGCCCTAACCACCGATAAACTCATCTTT.

This clone was seen only a few times. TCRdb pairs this DNA with a much larger clone's protein that differs at residue 11, likely a read error; the protein shown was translated from the DNA. This chain connects TRDV2 to TRDJ1, with a tentative D call TRDD3 (5 bases). TCRdb gives no J gene; it was assigned here by matching the DNA to germline. Germline V gene lookup returns CDR1 GEAIGNYY and CDR2 EKD. V was shortened by 3 bases and J by 2 bases, with 21 bases between the two germline ends. CDR3 length: 17 amino acids. The CDR3 is CACDSLQAGGQTDKLIF. The CDR3 DNA is TGTGCCTGTGACTCCCTGCAAGCGGGGGGGCAAACCGATAAACTCATCTTT.

This clone occurred many times. The chain joins TRDV1 to TRDJ1, with TRDD3 matching over 7 bases. This CDR3 region has 27 residues. Germline V gene data show CDR1 as TSWWSYY and CDR2 as QGS. J gave up 1 base and V 11 bases, and 49 bases lay outside the gene matches. Here the CDR3 DNA reads TGTGCTTTCAGACCTACGGACCTCCCCTTCTCCGACTGCAACTGTCGGGGGATCCACAGTGCCACCGATAAACTCATCTTT. Amino acids: CAFRPTDLPFSDCNCRGIHSATDKLIF.

Regarding this clone: TCRdb assigns this DNA the protein of a much larger clone, which departs from its translation at residue 10; this likely reflects a read error, and the protein shown comes from translating the DNA. This chain links TRDV1 with TRDJ1; D is possibly TRDD2 (5 bases). The J gene, not given by TCRdb, was assigned here from a germline match of the nucleotide sequence. CDR1 TSWWSYY and CDR2 QGS come from the germline V gene. V lost 5 bases to trimming and J lost 8 bases, with 21 bases between them. The CDR3 is 15 residues long. CDR3 sequence reads: CALGTSPPPLAKLIF. In DNA, the CDR3 is TGTGCTCTTGGGACTTCCCCCCCGCCCCTGGCCAAACTCATCTTT.

The chain links TRDV1 to TRDJ1; weak D call: TRDD2 (7 bases). TCRdb is silent on the J gene; assignment here came from matching the DNA to germline. Trimming left V 4 bases short and J 2 bases short, with 29 bases between. The V gene's germline CDR1 is TSWWSYY and CDR2 QGS. The CDR3 has 20 amino acids. The CDR3 DNA sequence: TGTGCTCTTGGGGGCGGCTTCCTATCCCTCCCTTGGGGATGTACCGATAAACTCATCTTT. Protein product: CALGGGFLSLPWGCTDKLIF.

This clone showed up many times. The J gene is TRDJ1, the V gene TRDV1, with 11 bases lining up with TRDD3. Germline assignment: CDR1 TSWWSYY and CDR2 QGS. CDR3 length equals 25 residues. With 5 bases clipped from V and 1 base from J, the junction kept 33 bases outside the gene matches. CDR3 in DNA: TGTGCTCTTGGGACCCCCTGGTCCTACGATACACTGGGGGATATTATGGGATCGGTCACCGATAAACTCATCTTT. Protein product: CALGTPWSYDTLGDIMGSVTDKLIF.

Points on this clone: The protein in TCRdb stems from a much larger clone and differs at residue 6 from this DNA's translation, likely a read error; here the protein is translated from the DNA. V usage is TRDV2 and J usage is TRDJ1, with TRDD3 matching over 7 bases. Since TCRdb gives no J gene, matching the DNA to germline was used here to assign it. Germline V gene sequence: CDR1 GEAIGNYY, CDR2 EKD. With V trimmed by 0 bases and J by 3 bases, 6 bases remained unmatched. CDR3 length equals 15 residues. CDR3 in amino acids: CACDTVGDKSDKLIF. CDR3 nucleotides: TGTGCCTGTGACACCGTAGGGGATAAATCCGATAAACTCATCTTT.

By frequency in the sample, this clone is medium-sized. Other DNA variants within this sample encode the same CDR3. The rearrangement links TRDV1 to TRDJ1, with 10 positions matching TRDD3. V lost 3 bases, J lost 7 bases, and 23 bases stayed unmatched. The germline gives CDR1 TSWWSYY, CDR2 QGS. CDR3 size: 20 residues. This CDR3 is CALGETHHGGWGILRGKLIF. The CDR3 DNA sequence: TGTGCTCTTGGGGAGACCCACCACGGGGGTTGGGGGATACTGAGAGGTAAACTCATCTTT.

As to this clone: The protein held in TCRdb is that of a much larger clone and does not match this DNA's translation at residue 15, likely because of a read error; the protein shown is translated from the DNA. The chain uses TRDV1 and TRDJ1; 8 bases align to TRDD3. The J gene, missing from TCRdb, was assigned here through DNA to germline matching. The CDR3 length is 19 residues. Trimming at V came to 9 bases and at J to 7 bases, leaving 28 bases not matched to a gene. Germline lookup yields CDR1 TSWWSYY and CDR2 QGS. The CDR3 nucleotides read TGTGCTCTCCGGGCCGTTCGATCCGTACTGGGGGTAGGCCCCGGTAAACTCATCTTT. This gives the protein CALRAVRSVLGVGPGKLIF.

As for this clone: TCRdb's entry gives the protein of a much larger clone, which mismatches this DNA's translation at residue 10, likely from a read error; the protein reported here is translated from the DNA. The V and J genes are TRDV2 and TRDJ1; 10 bases fit TRDD3. Germline values: CDR1 GEAIGNYY, CDR2 EKD. The CDR3 covers 19 residues. V shed 1 base, J shed 0 bases, and the junction held 13 bases outside the gene matches. CDR3 residues: CACDTVGGYPPQYTDKLIF. The CDR3 DNA is TGTGCCTGTGACACGGTTGGGGGATACCCGCCCCAGTACACCGATAAACTCATCTTT.